The clone carrying this T cell receptor (beta chain) was seen only a few times. Use of 60 Vbeta and 13 Jbeta primers characterized the PCR. Data came from immunoSEQ multiplex PCR; TCRdb stores just in-frame clones and leaves some out. The sample includes tens of thousands of clones, 75% seen only once; the top ten take 12%. J was trimmed by 10 bases and V by 6 bases; bases with no gene match: 8. The CDR3 sequence is 11 residues long. Germline V lookup: CDR1 DFQATT, CDR2 SNEGSKA (reference sequence). This sample was taken from a study of cytomegalovirus exposure and HLA in healthy donors. This clonotype was obtained from a man between 65 and 85 years old in good health and CMV-seronegative. Sequencing was performed on PBMCs. The chain combines TRBV20-1 with TRBJ1-1; TRBD1 aligns across 7 bases. The CDR3, as DNA: TGCAGTGCAAGGACAGGTGGGGGAGCTTTCTTT. Amino acids: CSARTGGGAFF.